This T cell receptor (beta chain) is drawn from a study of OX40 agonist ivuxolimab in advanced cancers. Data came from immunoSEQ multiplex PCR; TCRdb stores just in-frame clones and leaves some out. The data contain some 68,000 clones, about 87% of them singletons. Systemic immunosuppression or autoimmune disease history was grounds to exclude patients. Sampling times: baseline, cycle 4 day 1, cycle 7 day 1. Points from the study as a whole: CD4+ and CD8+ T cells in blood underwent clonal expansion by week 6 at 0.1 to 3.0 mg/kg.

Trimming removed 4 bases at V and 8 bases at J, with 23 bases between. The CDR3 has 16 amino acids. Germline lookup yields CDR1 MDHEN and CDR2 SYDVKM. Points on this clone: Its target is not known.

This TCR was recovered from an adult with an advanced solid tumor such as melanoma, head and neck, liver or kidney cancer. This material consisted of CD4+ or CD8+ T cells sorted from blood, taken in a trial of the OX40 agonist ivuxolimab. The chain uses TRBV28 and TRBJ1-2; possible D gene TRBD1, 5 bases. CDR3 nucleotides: TGTGCCAGCAGTTACATAGACAGTCGTAATGCGGAAGGCTACACCTTC. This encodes CASSYIDSRNAEGYTF.